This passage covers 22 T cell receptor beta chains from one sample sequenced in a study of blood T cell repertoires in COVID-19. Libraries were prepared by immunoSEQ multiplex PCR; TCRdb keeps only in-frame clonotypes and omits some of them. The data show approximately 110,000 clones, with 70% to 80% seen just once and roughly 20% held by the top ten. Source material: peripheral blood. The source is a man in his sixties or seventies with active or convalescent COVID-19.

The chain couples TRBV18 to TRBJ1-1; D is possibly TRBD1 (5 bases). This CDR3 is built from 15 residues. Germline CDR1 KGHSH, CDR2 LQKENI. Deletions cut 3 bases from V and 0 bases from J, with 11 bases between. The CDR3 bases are TGTGCCAGCTCACCGTCTAAGACAGTGAACACTGAAGCTTTCTTT. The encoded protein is CASSPSKTVNTEAFF.

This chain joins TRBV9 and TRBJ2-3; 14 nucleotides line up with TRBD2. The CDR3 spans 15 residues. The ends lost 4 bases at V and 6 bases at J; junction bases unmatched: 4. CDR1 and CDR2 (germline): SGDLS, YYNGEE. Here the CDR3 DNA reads TGTGCCAGCAGCCGGACTAGCGGGGGGACCGATACGCAGTATTTT. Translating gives CASSRTSGGTDTQYF.

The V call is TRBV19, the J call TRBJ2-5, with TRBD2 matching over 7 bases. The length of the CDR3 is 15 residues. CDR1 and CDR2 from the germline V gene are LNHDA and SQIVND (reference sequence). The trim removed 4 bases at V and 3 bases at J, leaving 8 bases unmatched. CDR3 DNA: TGTGCCAGTAGTAGCCCCGCGCTAGCGGAAGAGACCCAGTACTTC. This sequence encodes CASSSPALAEETQYF.

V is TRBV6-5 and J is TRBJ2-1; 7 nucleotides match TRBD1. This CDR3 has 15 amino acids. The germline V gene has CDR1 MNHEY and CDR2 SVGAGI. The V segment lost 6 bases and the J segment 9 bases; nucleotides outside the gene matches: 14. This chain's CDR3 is CASRGRRQGSGEQFF. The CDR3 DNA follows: TGTGCCAGCAGGGGGAGACGACAGGGCAGTGGTGAGCAGTTCTTC.

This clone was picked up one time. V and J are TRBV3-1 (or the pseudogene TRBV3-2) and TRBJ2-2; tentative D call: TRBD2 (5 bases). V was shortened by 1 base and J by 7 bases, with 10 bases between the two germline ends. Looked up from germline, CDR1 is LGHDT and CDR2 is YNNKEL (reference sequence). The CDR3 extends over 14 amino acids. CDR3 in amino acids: CASSQVPGVGELFF. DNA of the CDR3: TGTGCCAGCAGCCAAGTACCCGGGGTCGGGGAGCTGTTTTTT.

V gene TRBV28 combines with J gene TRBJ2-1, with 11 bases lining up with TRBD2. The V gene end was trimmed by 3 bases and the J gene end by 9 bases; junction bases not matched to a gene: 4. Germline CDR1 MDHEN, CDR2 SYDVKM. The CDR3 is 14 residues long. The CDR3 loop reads CASSLLAGGLEQFF. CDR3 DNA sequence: TGTGCCAGCAGTTTGCTAGCGGGAGGTCTTGAGCAGTTCTTC.

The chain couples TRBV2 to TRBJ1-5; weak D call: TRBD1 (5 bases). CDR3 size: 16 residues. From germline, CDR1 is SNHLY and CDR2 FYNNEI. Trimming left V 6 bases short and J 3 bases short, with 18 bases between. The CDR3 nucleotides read TGTGCCAGCAGACCCCGTTCGGGGGGGGTCAATCAGCCCCAGCATTTT. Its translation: CASRPRSGGVNQPQHF.

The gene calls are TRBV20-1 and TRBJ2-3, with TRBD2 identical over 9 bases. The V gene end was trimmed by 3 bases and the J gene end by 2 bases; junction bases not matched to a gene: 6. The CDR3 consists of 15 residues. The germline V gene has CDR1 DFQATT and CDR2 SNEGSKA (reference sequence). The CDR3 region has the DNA TGCAGTGCTAGTGGGCTAGCGGGGTTCACAGATACGCAGTATTTT. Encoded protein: CSASGLAGFTDTQYF.

The CDR3 sequence is CAWTSENTDTQYF. The CDR3 nucleotides read TGTGCCTGGACTAGCGAGAACACAGATACGCAGTATTTT. The chain links TRBV30 to TRBJ2-3; D may be TRBD2 (6 bases). This CDR3 spans 13 amino acids. Trimming stripped 4 bases from V and 2 bases from J, with 10 bases between. Per germline, CDR1 GTSNPN and CDR2 SVGIG (reference sequence).

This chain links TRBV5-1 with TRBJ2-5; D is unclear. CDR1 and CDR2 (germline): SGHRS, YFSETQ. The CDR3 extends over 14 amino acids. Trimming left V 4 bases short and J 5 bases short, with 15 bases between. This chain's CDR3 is CASSPSLGQETQYF. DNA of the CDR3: TGCGCCAGCAGCCCATCTCTTGGTCAGGAGACCCAGTACTTC. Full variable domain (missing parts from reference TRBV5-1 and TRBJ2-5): KAGVTQTPRYLIKTRGQQVTLSCSPISGHRSVSWYQQTPGQGLQFLFEYFSETQRNKGNFPGRFSGRQFSNSRSEMNVSTLELGDSALYLCASSPSLGQETQYFGPGTRLLVL.

CDR3 nucleotide sequence: TGTGCCAGCAGGGGACAGGCGAACACTGAAGCTTTCTTT. Protein sequence: CASRGQANTEAFF. The rearrangement links TRBV28 to TRBJ1-1; 8 bases align to TRBD1. The CDR3 consists of 13 residues. J lost 1 base, V lost 6 bases, and 1 base had no gene match. CDR1 is MDHEN, CDR2 SYDVKM, per germline.

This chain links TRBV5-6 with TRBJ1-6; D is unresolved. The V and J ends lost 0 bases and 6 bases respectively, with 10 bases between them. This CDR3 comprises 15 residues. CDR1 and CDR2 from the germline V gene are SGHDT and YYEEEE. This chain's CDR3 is CASSLVWRGNSPLHF. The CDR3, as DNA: TGTGCCAGCAGCTTGGTCTGGCGGGGTAATTCACCCCTCCACTTT.

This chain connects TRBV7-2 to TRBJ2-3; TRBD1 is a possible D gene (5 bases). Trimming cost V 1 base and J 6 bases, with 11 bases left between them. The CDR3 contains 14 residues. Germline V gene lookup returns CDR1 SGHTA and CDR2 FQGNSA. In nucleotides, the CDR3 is TGTGCCAGCAGCTTAGGGGGCGGCGTCGATACGCAGTATTTT. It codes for CASSLGGGVDTQYF.

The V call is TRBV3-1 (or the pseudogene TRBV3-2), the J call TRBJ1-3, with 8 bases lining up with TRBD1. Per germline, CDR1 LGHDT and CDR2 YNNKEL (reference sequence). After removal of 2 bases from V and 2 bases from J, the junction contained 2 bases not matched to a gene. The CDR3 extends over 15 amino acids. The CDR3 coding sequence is TGTGCCAGCAGCCAATCGACAGGGGCTGGAAACACCATATATTTT. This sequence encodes CASSQSTGAGNTIYF.

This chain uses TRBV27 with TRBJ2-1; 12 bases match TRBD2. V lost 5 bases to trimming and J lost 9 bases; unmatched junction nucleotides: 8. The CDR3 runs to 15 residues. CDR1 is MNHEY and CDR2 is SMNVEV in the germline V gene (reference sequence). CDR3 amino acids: CASSTSSGGDSEQFF. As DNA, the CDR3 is TGTGCCAGCAGTACCTCTAGCGGGGGGGATAGTGAGCAGTTCTTC.

The CDR3 nucleotides are TGTGCCAGCAGTTACTCGAGAGGGTTCGGCTACACCTTC. This translates into CASSYSRGFGYTF. The V gene is TRBV6-5, the J gene TRBJ1-2; D uncertain. The CDR3 is made up of 13 amino acids. Germline loops: CDR1 MNHEY, CDR2 SVGAGI. The ends were cut back, 0 bases at V and 8 bases at J, with 10 bases in the middle.

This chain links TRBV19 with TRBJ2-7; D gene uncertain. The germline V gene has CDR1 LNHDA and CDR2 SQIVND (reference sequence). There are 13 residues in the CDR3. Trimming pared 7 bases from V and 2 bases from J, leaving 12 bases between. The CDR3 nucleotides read TGTGCCAGTAAACGAGGCCCCACCTACGAGCAGTACTTC. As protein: CASKRGPTYEQYF.

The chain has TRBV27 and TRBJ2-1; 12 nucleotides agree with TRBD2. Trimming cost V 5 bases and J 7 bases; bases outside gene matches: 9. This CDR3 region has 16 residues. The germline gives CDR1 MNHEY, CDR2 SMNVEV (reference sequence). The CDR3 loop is CASSLFLAGGPNEQFF. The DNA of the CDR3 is TGTGCCAGCAGTCTCTTTCTAGCGGGAGGGCCGAATGAGCAGTTCTTC.

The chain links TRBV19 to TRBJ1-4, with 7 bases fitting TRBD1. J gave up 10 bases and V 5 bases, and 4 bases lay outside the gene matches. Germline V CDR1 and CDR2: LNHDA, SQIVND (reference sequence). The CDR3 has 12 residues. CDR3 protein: CASSPGTVKLFF. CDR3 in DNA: TGTGCCAGTAGTCCCGGGACAGTAAAACTGTTTTTT.

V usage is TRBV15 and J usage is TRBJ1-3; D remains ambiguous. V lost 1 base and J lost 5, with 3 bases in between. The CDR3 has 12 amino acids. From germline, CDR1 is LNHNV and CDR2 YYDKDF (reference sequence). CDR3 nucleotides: TGTGCCACCAGCAGAGGTAGAAACACCATATATTTT. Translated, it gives CATSRGRNTIYF.

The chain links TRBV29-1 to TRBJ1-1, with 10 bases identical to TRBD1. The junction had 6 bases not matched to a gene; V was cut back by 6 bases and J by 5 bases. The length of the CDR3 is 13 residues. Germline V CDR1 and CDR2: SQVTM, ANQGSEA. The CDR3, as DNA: TGCAGCGTGGGGACAGGGGTAGGAACTGAAGCTTTCTTT. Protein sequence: CSVGTGVGTEAFF.

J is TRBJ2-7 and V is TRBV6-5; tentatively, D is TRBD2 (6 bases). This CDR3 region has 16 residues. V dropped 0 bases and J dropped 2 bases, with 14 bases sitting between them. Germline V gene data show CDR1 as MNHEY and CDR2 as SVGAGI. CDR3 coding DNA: TGTGCCAGCAGTTACTCGTCCCCGGGAGCCCCCTACGAGCAGTACTTC. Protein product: CASSYSSPGAPYEQYF.